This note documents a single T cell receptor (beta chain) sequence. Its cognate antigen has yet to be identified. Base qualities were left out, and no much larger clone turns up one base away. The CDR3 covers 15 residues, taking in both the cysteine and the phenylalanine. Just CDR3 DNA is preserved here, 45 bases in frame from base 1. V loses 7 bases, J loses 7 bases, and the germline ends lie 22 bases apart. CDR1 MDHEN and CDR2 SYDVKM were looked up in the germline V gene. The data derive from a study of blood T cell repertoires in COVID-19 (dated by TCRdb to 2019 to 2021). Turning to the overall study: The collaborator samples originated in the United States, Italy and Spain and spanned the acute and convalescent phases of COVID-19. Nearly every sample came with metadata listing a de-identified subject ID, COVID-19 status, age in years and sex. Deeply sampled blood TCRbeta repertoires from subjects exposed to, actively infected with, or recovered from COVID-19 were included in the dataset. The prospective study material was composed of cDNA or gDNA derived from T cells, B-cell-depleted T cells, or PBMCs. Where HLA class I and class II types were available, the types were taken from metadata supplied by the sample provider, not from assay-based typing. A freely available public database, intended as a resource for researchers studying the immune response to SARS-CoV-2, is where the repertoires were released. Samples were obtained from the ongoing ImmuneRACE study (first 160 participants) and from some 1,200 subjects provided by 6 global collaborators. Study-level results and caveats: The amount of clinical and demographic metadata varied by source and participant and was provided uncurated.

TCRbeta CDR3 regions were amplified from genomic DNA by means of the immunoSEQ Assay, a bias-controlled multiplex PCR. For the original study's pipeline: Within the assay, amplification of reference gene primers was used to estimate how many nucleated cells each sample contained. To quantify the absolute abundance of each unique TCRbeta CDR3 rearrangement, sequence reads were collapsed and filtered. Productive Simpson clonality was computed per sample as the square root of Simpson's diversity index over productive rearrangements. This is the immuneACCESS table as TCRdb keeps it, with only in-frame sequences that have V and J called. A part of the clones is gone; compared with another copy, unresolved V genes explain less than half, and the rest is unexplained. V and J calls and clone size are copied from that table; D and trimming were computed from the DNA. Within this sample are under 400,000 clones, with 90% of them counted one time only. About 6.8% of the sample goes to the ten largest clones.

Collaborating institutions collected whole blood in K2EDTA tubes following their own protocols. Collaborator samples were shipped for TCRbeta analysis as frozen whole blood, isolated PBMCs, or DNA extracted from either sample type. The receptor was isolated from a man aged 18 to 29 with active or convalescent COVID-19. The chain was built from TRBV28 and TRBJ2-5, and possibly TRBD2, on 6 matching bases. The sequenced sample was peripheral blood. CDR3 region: CASIRASVPLGTQYF. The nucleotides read TGTGCCAGCATTCGGGCTAGCGTCCCACTGGGGACCCAGTACTTC.